This T cell receptor (beta chain) comes out of a study of blood T cells in healthy people across ages. Only a few counts were recorded for this clonotype. This CDR3 has 14 residues. The J segment lost 4 bases and the V segment lost 8 bases, leaving 9 bases of the junction unmatched. The V gene's germline CDR1 is MNHEY and CDR2 SVGAGI. Using a J-beta primer mix together with a sample-barcoded 5' primer, a second PCR was run for roughly 6 to 12 cycles. TCRdb passed the 5' RACE reads through MiXCR, listing each CDR3 protein once. The repertoire has about 1,400,000 distinct CDR3 sequences, 40% to 50% of them found once; the top ten carry 6.5% to 10%.

This clonotype was obtained from a woman aged 18-35 years in good health. Sequenced sample: blood. This chain uses TRBV6-5 with TRBJ2-7; 9 bases are shared with TRBD1. The CDR3 coding sequence is TGTGCCAGCCCACTCAGGACAGGGGTATACGAGCAGTACTTC. It encodes CASPLRTGVYEQYF.